The T cell receptor beta chain described here comes from a study of CD8 T cells in Susac syndrome. Sequencing targeted TCR beta in T cells from blood (CD8+ and CD4+). Through negative isolation, CD4+ and CD8+ T cells were obtained, while TEMRA cells were enriched using FACS. With random hexamers, reverse transcription was performed on about 0.5 to 1 ug of RNA. Multiplex PCR with immunoSEQ amplified the TCR beta CDR3 across 54 Vbeta and 13 Jbeta. TCRdb re-derived calls from the immunoSEQ multiplex PCR reads in MiXCR, one entry per CDR3 protein. The sample shows roughly 150,000 distinct CDR3 sequences, just under 97% of them seen only once. Losses at the gene ends were 5 bases for V and 0 bases for J; bases not matched to a gene: 4. This CDR3 has 15 residues.

The specimen sequenced was CD8+ T cells from PBMCs. V is TRBV12-3 or TRBV12-4 and J is TRBJ1-5; 7 positions match TRBD1. This receptor was taken from a human donor with multiple sclerosis. For the CDR3, the DNA is TGTGCCAGCAGTGGACGGACAGGTAGCAATCAGCCCCAGCATTTT. It codes for CASSGRTGSNQPQHF.